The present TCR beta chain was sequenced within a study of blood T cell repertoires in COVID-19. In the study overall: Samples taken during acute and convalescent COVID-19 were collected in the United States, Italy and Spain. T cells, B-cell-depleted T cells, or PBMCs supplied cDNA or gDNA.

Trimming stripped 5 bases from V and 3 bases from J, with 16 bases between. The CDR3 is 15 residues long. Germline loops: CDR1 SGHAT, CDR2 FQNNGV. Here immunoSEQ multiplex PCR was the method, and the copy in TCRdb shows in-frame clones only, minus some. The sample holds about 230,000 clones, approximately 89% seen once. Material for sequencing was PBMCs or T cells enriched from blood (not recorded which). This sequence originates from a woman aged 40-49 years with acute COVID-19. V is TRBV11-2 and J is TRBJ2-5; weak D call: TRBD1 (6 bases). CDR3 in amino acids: CASSLSQGLKETQYF. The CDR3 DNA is TGTGCCAGCAGCCTATCCCAGGGGTTGAAAGAGACCCAGTACTTC.